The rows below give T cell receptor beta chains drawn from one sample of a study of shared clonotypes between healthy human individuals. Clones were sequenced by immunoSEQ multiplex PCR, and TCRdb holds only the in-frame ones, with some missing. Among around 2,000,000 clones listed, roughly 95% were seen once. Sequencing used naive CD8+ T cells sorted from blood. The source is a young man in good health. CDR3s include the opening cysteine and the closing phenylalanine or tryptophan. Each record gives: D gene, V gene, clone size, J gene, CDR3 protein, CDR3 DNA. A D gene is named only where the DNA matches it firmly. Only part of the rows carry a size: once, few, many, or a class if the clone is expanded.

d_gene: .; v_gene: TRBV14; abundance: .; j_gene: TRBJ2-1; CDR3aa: CASSLGSNEQFF; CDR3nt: TGTGCCAGCAGCCTAGGCAGCAATGAGCAGTTCTTC
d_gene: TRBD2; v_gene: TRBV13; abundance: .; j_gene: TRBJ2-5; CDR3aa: CASSQGTSGETQYF; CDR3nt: TGTGCCAGCAGCCAAGGGACTAGCGGGGAGACCCAGTACTTC
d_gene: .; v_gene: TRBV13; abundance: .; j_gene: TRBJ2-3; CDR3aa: CASSPPSSTDTQYF; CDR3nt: TGTGCCAGCAGCCCCCCCTCTAGCACAGATACGCAGTATTTT
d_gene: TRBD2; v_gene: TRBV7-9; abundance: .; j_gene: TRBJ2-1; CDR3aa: CASSASGGDNEQFF; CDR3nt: TGTGCCAGCAGCGCTAGCGGGGGGGACAATGAGCAGTTCTTC
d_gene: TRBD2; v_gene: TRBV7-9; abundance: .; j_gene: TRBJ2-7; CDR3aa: CASSLASRGLDPYEQYF; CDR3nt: TGTGCCAGCAGCTTAGCTTCCAGGGGACTAGACCCCTACGAGCAGTACTTC
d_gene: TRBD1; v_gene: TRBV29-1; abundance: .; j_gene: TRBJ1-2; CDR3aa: CSVEAWTGVYGYTF; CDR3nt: TGCAGCGTTGAGGCCTGGACAGGGGTCTATGGCTACACCTTC
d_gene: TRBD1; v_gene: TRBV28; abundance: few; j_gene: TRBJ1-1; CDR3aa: CATSPGQGWFDTEAFF; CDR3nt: TGTGCCACCTCACCGGGACAGGGTTGGTTCGACACTGAAGCTTTCTTT
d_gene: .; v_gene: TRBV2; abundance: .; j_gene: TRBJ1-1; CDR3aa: CASRRDMSEAFF; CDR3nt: TGTGCCAGCAGGAGGGACATGTCGGAAGCTTTCTTT
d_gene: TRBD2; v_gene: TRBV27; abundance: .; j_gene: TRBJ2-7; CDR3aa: CASSLLGVAGGYEQYF; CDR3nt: TGTGCCAGCAGTCTCCTCGGGGTAGCGGGAGGTTACGAGCAGTACTTC
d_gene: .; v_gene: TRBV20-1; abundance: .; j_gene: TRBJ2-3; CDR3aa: CSAQTNYTQYF; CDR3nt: TGCAGTGCCCAGACCAACTATACGCAGTATTTT